This T cell receptor (beta chain) was profiled in a study of T-cell reconstitution after alpha-beta-depleted transplantation in children. This clonotype was picked up a small number of times. Unique molecular identifiers were built into the TCRbeta library. TCRdb independently ran MiXCR on the PCR reads; one entry per CDR3 protein. The table has 350,000 to 450,000 distinct CDR3 sequences, about 20% seen once. V dropped 6 bases and J dropped 8 bases, with 17 bases sitting between them. Germline V gene sequence: CDR1 LGHDT, CDR2 YNNKEL (reference sequence). The CDR3 runs 14 residues. This sequence originates from a human donor who donated a stem cell graft to a child with acute myeloid leukemia. This chain joins TRBV3-1 and TRBJ2-1; D possibly corresponds to TRBD2 (6 bases). Sample: PBMCs from the stem cell graft donor, taken from the stem cell graft. DNA for the CDR3: TGTGCCAGCAGGTACCTAGGAGGGGCGGATGAGCAGTTCTTC. The encoded protein is CASRYLGGADEQFF.